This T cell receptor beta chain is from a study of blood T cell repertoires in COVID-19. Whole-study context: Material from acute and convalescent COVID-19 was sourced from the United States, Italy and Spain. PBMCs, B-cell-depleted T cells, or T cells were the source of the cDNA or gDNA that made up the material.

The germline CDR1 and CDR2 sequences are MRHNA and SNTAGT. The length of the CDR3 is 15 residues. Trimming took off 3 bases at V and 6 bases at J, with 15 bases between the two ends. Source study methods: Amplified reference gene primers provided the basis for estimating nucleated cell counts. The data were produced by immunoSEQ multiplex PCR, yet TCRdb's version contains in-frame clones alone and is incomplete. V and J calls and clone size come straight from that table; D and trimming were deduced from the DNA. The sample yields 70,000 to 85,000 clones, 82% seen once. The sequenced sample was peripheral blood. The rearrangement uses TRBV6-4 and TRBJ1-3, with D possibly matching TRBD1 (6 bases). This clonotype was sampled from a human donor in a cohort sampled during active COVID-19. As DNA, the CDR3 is TGTGCCAGCAGTGAACGTACAGGGTTAGAAAACACCATATATTTT. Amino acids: CASSERTGLENTIYF.